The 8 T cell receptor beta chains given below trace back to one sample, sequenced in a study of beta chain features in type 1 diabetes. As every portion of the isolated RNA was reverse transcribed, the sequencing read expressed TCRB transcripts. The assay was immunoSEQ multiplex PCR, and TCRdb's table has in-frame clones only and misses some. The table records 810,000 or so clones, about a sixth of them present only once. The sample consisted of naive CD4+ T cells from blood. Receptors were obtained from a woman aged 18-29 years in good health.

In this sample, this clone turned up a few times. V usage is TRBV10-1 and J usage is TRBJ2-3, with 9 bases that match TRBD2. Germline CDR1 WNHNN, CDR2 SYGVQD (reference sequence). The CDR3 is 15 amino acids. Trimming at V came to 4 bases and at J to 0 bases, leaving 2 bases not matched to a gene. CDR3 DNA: TGCGCCAGCAGTGTTAGCGGGAGAAGCACAGATACGCAGTATTTT. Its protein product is CASSVSGRSTDTQYF.

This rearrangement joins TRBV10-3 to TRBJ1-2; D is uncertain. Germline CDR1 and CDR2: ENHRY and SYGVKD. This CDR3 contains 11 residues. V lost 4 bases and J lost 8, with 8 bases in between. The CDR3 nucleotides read TGTGCCATCAGTGGGGAGAACGGCTACACCTTC. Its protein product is CAISGENGYTF.

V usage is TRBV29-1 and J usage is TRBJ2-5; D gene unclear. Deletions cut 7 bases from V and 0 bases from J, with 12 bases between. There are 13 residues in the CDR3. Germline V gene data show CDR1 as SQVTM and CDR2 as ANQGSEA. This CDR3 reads CSASRTYQETQYF. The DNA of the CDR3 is TGCAGCGCAAGCCGAACGTACCAAGAGACCCAGTACTTC. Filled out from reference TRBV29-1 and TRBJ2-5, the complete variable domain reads SAVISQKPSRDICQRGTSLTIQCQVDSQVTMMFWYRQQPGQSLTLIATANQGSEATYESGFVIDKFPISRPNLTFSTLTVSNMSPEDSSIYLCSASRTYQETQYFGPGTRLLVL.

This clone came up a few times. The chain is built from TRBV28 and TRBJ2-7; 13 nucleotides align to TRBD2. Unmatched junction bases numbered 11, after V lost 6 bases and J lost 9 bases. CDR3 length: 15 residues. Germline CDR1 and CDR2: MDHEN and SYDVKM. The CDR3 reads CASSYGLAGVPGQYF. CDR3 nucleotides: TGTGCCAGCAGCTATGGACTAGCGGGAGTGCCCGGGCAGTACTTC.

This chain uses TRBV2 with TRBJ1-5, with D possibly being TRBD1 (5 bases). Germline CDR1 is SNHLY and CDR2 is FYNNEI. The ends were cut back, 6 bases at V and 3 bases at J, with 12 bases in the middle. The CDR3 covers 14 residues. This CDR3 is CASSRGPLNQPQHF. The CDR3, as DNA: TGTGCCAGCAGCCGGGGACCGCTCAATCAGCCCCAGCATTTT.

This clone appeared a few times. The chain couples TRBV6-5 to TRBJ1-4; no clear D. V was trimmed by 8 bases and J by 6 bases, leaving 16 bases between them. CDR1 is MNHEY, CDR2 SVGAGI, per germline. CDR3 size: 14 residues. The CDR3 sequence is CASGVGDRDEKLFF. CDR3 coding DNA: TGTGCCAGCGGGGTGGGAGATCGCGATGAAAAACTGTTTTTT.

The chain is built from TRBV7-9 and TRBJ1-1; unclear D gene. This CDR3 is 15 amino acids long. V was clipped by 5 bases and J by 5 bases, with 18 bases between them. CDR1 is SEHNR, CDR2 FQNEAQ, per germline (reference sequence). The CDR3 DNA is TGTGCCAGCAGCGTAGATAGGAAAAGGTTAACTGAAGCTTTCTTT. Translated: CASSVDRKRLTEAFF. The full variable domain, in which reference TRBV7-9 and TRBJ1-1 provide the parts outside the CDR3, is DTGVSQNPRHKITKRGQNVTFRCDPISEHNRLYWYRQTLGQGPEFLTYFQNEAQLEKSRLLSDRFSAERPKGSFSTLEIQRTEQGDSAMYLCASSVDRKRLTEAFFGQGTRLTVV.

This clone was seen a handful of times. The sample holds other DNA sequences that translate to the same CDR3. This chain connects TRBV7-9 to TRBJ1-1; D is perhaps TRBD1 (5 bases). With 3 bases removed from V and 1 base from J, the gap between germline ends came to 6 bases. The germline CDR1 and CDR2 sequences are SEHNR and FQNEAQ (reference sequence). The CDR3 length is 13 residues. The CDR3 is CASSLDKNTEAFF. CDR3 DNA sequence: TGTGCCAGCAGCTTGGACAAGAACACTGAAGCTTTCTTT.